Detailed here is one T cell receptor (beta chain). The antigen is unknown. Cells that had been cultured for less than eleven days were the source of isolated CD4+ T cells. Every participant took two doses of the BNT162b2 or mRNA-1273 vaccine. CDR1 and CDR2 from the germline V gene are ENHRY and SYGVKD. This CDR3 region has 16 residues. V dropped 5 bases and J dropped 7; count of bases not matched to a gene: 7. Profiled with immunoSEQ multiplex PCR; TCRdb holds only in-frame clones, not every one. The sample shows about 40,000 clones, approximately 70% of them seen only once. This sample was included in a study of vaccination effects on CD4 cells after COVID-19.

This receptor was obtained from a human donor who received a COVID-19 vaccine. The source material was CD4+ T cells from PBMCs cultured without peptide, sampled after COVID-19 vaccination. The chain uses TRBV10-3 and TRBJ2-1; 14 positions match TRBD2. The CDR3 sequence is CAISSPGTSGGNEQFF. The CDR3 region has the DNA TGTGCCATCAGTAGCCCCGGGACTAGCGGGGGAAATGAGCAGTTCTTC.